This T cell receptor (beta chain) was observed in a study of T cell responses to AZD1222 COVID-19 vaccine. On this clone itself: Its antigen remains unidentified.

This table comes from immunoSEQ multiplex PCR, and its TCRdb copy is limited to in-frame clones, with some not included. The sample consists of approximately 110,000 clones, 70% to 90% of them appearing once. Study outcomes and limitations: White British ancestry dominated among donors, who included more females, and clonal diversity was possibly underestimated.

The CDR3 contains 16 residues. Trimming cost V 0 bases and J 0 bases, with 12 bases left between them. In germline, CDR1 is MGHRA, CDR2 YSYEKL. Whether given at about 4 or about 12 weeks, second doses were pooled. The chain recombines TRBV4-1 with TRBJ2-7; no definite D call. The TCR sequence derives from an adult who received the AZD1222 COVID-19 vaccine. Material: peripheral blood, obtained 28 days after the second AZD1222 dose. The CDR3 loop is CASSQDWVSSSYEQYF. DNA for the CDR3: TGCGCCAGCAGCCAAGATTGGGTCTCCAGCTCCTACGAGCAGTACTTC.